This T cell receptor beta chain came from a study of Ad26.COV2.S vaccination and SARS-CoV-2 variants (dated by TCRdb to the early 2020s). For the wider study: TCRbeta repertoire sequencing was used to assess the specificity and breadth of SARS-CoV-2-reactive T cell receptors after Ad26.COV2.S vaccination. A total of approximately 32 samples were included in the TCR-sequenced set, comprising roughly 19 Ad26.COV2.S vaccine recipients, 5 placebo recipients and 8 SARS-CoV-2 convalescent individuals.

In the paper's terms, the time point label means: individuals recovered from natural SARS-CoV-2 infection. CDR1 SGHAT and CDR2 FQNNGV were looked up in the germline V gene. V gives up 5 bases and J gives up 0 bases, and the segment between their germline ends measures 14 bases. The CDR3 starts with the cysteine, ends with the phenylalanine, and has 15 residues. Only CDR3 DNA remains: 45 bases, in frame from the first base. The immunoSEQ Assay was used to sequence TCRbeta CDR3 regions. After extraction, genomic DNA underwent amplification by bias-controlled multiplex PCR, followed by high-throughput sequencing. For the original study's pipeline: To quantify the absolute abundance of each unique TCRbeta CDR3 region, sequences were collapsed and filtered. T cell fraction was estimated by normalizing TCRbeta template counts to usable DNA, which was measured by amplifying reference genes present in all nucleated cells. Repertoire TCRs were annotated as SARS-CoV-2-specific when V gene, CDR3 amino acid sequence and J gene were exactly matched to a known reactive TCR set. The reference SARS-CoV-2 TCR set was obtained from MIRA and was filtered for enrichment in COVID-19-positive ImmuneCODE repertoires, whereby public or cross-reactive TCRs were removed. Drawing on the MIRA antigens, annotated TCRs were analysed further at the level of specific ORF or position within ORF. Depth was the summed frequency of annotated unique rearrangements, while breadth was defined as annotated unique rearrangements over total unique productive rearrangements. TCR breadth was compared between groups using two-sided Wilcoxon rank-sum tests. The clones in this table, taken by TCRdb from immuneACCESS, are in-frame only. Not every clone is retained; where verified, under half of the shortfall comes from an unresolved V gene, and the cause of the rest is unknown. V and J calls and clone size come straight from that table; D and trimming were deduced from the DNA. This sample has roughly 380,000 clones in its table, and 92% of those were observed once. 3.5% to 4.5% of the sample is in the top ten clones.

Summary of the overall study and its limitations: Ad26.COV2.S recipients had higher spike-specific TCR breadth than placebo recipients (P = 0.0014). According to the authors, total T cell responses may have been underestimated by the TCR breadth and depth analyses. After vaccination, substantial breadth of spike-specific CD8+ and CD4+ T cell responses was reported. Vaccine and placebo recipients had comparable non-spike TCR breadth, which fits with the vaccine containing only spike.

On this clone itself: Its binding antigen is unknown. No much larger clone is present one base from it, and per-base qualities are unavailable.

The material sequenced was peripheral blood, taken after recovery from COVID-19. The chain links TRBV11-2 with TRBJ2-7; a weak D assignment points to TRBD1 (6 bases agree). The receptor comes from a human donor who had recovered from COVID-19. The CDR3 region: CASSPLRGSSYEQYF. The base sequence is TGTGCCAGCAGCCCCCTGAGGGGGAGCTCCTACGAGCAGTACTTC.